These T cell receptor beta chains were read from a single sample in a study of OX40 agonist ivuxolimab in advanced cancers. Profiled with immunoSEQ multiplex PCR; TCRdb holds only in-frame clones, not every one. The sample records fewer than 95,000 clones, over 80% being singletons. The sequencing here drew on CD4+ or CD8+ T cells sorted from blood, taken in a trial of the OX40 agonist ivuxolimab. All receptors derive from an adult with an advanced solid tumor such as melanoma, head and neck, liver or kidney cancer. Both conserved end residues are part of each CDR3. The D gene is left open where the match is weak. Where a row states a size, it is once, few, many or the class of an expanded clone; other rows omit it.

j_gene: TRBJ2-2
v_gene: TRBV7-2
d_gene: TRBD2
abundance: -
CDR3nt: TGTGCCAGCAGCTGGAGACTAGCGGGGAACACCGGGGAGCTGTTTTTT
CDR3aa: CASSWRLAGNTGELFF

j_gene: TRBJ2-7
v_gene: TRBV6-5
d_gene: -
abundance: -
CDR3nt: TGTGCCAGCAGTCCTCCGGGACTCCGCCGCGAGCAGTACTTC
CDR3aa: CASSPPGLRREQYF

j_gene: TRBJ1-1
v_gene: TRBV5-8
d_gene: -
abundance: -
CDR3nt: TGTGCCAGCAGAATGGTAGCTGAAGCTTTCTTT
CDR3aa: CASRMVAEAFF

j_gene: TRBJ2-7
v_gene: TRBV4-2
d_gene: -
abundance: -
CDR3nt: TGTGCCAGCAGCCAAAAGGGGGATTACGAGCAGTACTTC
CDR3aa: CASSQKGDYEQYF

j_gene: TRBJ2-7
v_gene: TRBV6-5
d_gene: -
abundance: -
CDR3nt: TGTGCCAGCAGTTACCGGAGCATTCTGACCTACGAGCAGTACTTC
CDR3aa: CASSYRSILTYEQYF

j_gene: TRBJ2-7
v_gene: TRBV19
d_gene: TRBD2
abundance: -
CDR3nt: TGTGCCAGTAGTATAGATCTCCCCCGGGGGGCCTACGAGCAGTACTTC
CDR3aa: CASSIDLPRGAYEQYF

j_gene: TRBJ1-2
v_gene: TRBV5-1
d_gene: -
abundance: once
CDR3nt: TGCGCCAGCAGCTTGGGGTACGATGAGGGTTGGAGCTACACCTTC
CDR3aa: CASSLGYDEGWSYTF

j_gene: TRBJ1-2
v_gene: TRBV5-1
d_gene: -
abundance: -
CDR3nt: TGCGCCAGCAGCTTTCGTGAGGGAGCCTATGGCTACACCTTC
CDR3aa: CASSFREGAYGYTF

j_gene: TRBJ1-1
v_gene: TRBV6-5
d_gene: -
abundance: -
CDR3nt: TGTGCCAGCAGGAACAGGGCTGAAGCTTTCTTT
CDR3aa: CASRNRAEAFF

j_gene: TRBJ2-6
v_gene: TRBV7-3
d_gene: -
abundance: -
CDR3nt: TGTGCCAGCAGCTCAAATTCTTGGGGCGGAAGATCTGGGGCCAACGTCCTGACTTTC
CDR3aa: CASSSNSWGGRSGANVLTF